This T cell receptor beta chain comes out of a study of T-cell memory formation after mild COVID-19. Study-level background: Most TCR clusters belonged to a single donor. Study findings and constraints: Several responding clones turned up in pre-infection memory, indicating that cross-reactive memory may have taken part. Contracting clones from day 15 to 85 had balanced CD4/CD8; later expanders favoured CD4+.

Turning to this clonotype: Its cognate antigen is unknown.

CDR1 and CDR2 (germline): LGHDT, YNNKEL (reference sequence). This CDR3 is 15 amino acids long. Trimming left V 4 bases short and J 4 bases short, with 13 bases between. Each CDR3 protein gets one entry after TCRdb re-called the 5' RACE reads with MiXCR. The table lists hundreds of thousands of distinct CDR3 sequences, over 15% of them singletons. The J gene is TRBJ2-2, the V gene TRBV3-1; D possibly corresponds to TRBD1 (6 bases). The receptor's source is an adult woman who had mild COVID-19 (a few samples of this study predate the infection). Cell type and time point are not known. The sequencing input was PBMCs or a T cell subset sorted from them (not recorded which). CDR3 amino acids: CASSRSRGSTGELFF. CDR3 sequence (DNA): TGTGCCAGCAGCCGGAGTAGGGGGAGCACCGGGGAGCTGTTTTTT.